A single TCR beta chain is shown here with its context. This CDR3 spans 13 amino acids. The germline gives CDR1 DFQATT, CDR2 SNEGSKA (reference sequence). The sample is drawn from a study of monozygotic twins with inflammatory bowel disease. Reanalyzing the 5' RACE reads, TCRdb keeps one entry per CDR3 protein, without DNA. The sample table sets out more than 300,000 distinct CDR3 sequences. The sequenced sample was blood. The origin of this receptor is a human donor with ulcerative colitis or Crohn's disease, or a healthy co-twin of an affected twin (not recorded which). This chain links TRBV20-1 with TRBJ1-6; TCRdb lists TRBD1, though no DNA is available to test this call. The CDR3 loop reads CSAMDRNNSPLHF.